Below, 8 T cell receptor beta chains from the same sample are listed, as sequenced in a study of shared clonotypes between healthy human individuals. Data came from immunoSEQ multiplex PCR; TCRdb stores just in-frame clones and leaves some out. The sample includes hundreds of thousands of clones, about 96% of them seen just once. Sequencing was done on a sample of naive CD4+ T cells sorted from blood. The subset is: CD45RA+ positively selected. These TCRs come from a woman aged 25 to 39 in good health.

The chain carries TRBV6-4 and TRBJ2-5; tentatively, D is TRBD1 (6 bases). The J call is in doubt because the DNA end fits TRBJ2-7 better. This CDR3 spans 14 amino acids. The germline gives CDR1 MRHNA, CDR2 SNTAGT. The CDR3 protein is CASSEDRYSYEQYF. The CDR3 DNA follows: TGTGCCAGCAGTGAAGACAGGTACTCCTACGAGCAGTACTTC.

This clone was detected only a few times. This chain connects TRBV18 to TRBJ2-7; D gene uncertain. Germline CDR1 KGHSH, CDR2 LQKENI. V lost 0 bases, J lost 2 bases, and 5 bases lay in between. CDR3 size: 13 residues. The CDR3 loop is CASSPPETYEQYF. CDR3 nucleotide sequence: TGTGCCAGCTCACCACCGGAGACCTACGAGCAGTACTTC.

V usage is TRBV28 and J usage is TRBJ2-5, with a possible D match to TRBD1 (6 bases). The J call may be faulty, since TRBJ2-7 better matches the DNA end. This CDR3 has 14 amino acids. Germline-derived CDR1 and CDR2 are MDHEN and SYDVKM. CDR3 sequence: CASTAQGFSYEQYF. In DNA form, the CDR3 reads TGTGCCAGCACTGCACAGGGTTTCTCTTACGAGCAGTACTTC.

The chain employs TRBV18 and TRBJ2-2; D is possibly TRBD1 (5 bases). The CDR3 has 15 residues. Trimming cost V 4 bases and J 7 bases, with 16 bases left between them. CDR1 is KGHSH, CDR2 LQKENI, per germline. CDR3 DNA: TGTGCCAGCTCACGTTCTTCAGGGTCCATCGGGGAGCTGTTTTTT. It is translated as CASSRSSGSIGELFF.

This clone was seen only a few times. This sequence joins TRBV11-2 and TRBJ2-7; no reliable D call. Germline values: CDR1 SGHAT, CDR2 FQNNGV. V was cut by 4 bases and J by 6 bases, with 16 bases left in between. This CDR3 is 14 amino acids long. The CDR3 here is CASSSRAPSAEQYF. CDR3 nucleotides: TGTGCCAGCAGCTCAAGGGCCCCGAGCGCCGAGCAGTACTTC.

The chain uses TRBV28 and TRBJ1-1; D remains ambiguous. The CDR3 runs to 13 residues. The germline gives CDR1 MDHEN, CDR2 SYDVKM. Trimming took off 8 bases at V and 0 bases at J, with 10 bases between the two ends. The DNA of the CDR3 is TGTGCCAGCCTCCCGAGTTTGAACACTGAAGCTTTCTTT. Protein: CASLPSLNTEAFF.

The gene calls are TRBV6-6 and TRBJ1-5; TRBD1 aligns across 9 bases. Germline CDR1 and CDR2: MNHNY and SVGAGI (reference sequence). CDR3 length: 15 residues. With V trimmed by 6 bases and J by 2 bases, 5 bases remained unmatched. The CDR3 sequence is CASRTGQGRNQPQHF. DNA of the CDR3: TGTGCCAGCAGAACGGGACAGGGACGCAATCAGCCCCAGCATTTT.

The chain joins TRBV28 to TRBJ2-2; no clear D. CDR1 and CDR2 from the germline V gene are MDHEN and SYDVKM. The CDR3 sequence is 11 residues long. Trimming removed 2 bases from V and 9 bases from J, with 4 bases in between. CDR3 sequence (DNA): TGTGCCAGCAGTTTAACCCGGGAGCTGTTTTTT. It yields the protein CASSLTRELFF.